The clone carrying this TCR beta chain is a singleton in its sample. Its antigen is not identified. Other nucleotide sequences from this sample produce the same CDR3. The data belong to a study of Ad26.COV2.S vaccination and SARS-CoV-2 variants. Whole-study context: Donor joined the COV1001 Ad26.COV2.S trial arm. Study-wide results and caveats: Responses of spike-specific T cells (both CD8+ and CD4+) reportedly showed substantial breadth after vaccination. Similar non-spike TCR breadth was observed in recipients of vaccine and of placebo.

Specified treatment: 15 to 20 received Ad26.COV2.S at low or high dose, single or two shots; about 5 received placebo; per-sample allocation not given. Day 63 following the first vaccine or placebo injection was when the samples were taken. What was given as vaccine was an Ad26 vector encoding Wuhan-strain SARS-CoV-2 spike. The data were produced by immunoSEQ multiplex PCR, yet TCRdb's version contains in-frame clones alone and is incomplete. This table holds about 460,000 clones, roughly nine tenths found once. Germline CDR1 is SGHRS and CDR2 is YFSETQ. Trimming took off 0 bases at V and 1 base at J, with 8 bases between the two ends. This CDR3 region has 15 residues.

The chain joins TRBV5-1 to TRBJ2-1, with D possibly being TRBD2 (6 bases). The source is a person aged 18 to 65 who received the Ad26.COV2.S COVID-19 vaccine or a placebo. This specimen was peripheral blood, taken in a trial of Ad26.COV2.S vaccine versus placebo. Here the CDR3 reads CASSLAGSSYNEQFF. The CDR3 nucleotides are TGCGCCAGCAGCTTGGCCGGGAGTTCCTACAATGAGCAGTTCTTC.